Here is one T cell receptor (beta chain) with its context. Its antigen is currently unknown. Generated by immunoSEQ multiplex PCR, the TCRdb table keeps only in-frame clones and is missing some. The sample lists approximately 400,000 clones; roughly 85% were seen once. These data come from a study of Ad26.COV2.S vaccination and SARS-CoV-2 variants. Overall study: In the study, Ad26.COV2.S was injected intramuscularly once, or twice 56 days apart.

The CDR3 covers 13 residues. The V and J ends lost 10 bases and 1 base respectively, with 13 bases between them. The germline V gene has CDR1 SEHNR and CDR2 FQNEAQ (reference sequence). As to treatment: 19 received Ad26.COV2.S at low or high dose, single or two shots; about 5 received placebo; per-sample allocation not given. The study sampled participants on day 63 after the first vaccine or placebo injection. Ad26.COV2.S expressed prefusion-stabilized spike from the original Wuhan strain. Study-wide results and caveats: Substantial breadth was reportedly displayed by spike-specific CD8+ and CD4+ T cell responses after vaccination. Recipients of vaccine and of placebo showed similar breadth of their non-spike TCR repertoires.

This chain connects TRBV7-9 to TRBJ1-1; possible D gene TRBD1, 5 bases. This TCR derives from a person between 18 and 59 years old who received the Ad26.COV2.S COVID-19 vaccine or a placebo. Specimen: peripheral blood, collected in a trial of Ad26.COV2.S vaccine versus placebo. CDR3 sequence: CATILGRNTEAFF. DNA of the CDR3: TGTGCCACAATCCTGGGGCGGAACACTGAAGCTTTCTTT.